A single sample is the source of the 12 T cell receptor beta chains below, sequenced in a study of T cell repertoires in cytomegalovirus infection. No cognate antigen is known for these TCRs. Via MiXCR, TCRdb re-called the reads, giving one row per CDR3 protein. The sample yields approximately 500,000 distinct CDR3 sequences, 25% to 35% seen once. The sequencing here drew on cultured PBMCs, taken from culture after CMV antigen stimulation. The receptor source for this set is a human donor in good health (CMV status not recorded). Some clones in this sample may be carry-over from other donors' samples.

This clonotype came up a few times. CDR3 in DNA: TGTGCCAGCAGTTACGGACTGGGAAATGAGCAGTTCTTC. It codes for CASSYGLGNEQFF. The chain uses TRBV6-6 and TRBJ2-1; tentative D call: TRBD2 (5 bases). V lost 2 bases and J 7 bases, leaving 9 bases between the germline ends. The CDR3 runs 13 residues. Germline values: CDR1 MNHNY, CDR2 SVGAGI (reference sequence).

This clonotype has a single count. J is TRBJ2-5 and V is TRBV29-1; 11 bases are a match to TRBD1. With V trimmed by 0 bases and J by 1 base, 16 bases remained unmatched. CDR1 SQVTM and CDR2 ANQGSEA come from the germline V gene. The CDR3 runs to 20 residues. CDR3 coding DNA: TGCAGCGTTGAAGATAAGTTTGGGACAGGGGGTTTTTGGGCCCAAGAGACCCAGTACTTC. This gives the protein CSVEDKFGTGGFWAQETQYF.

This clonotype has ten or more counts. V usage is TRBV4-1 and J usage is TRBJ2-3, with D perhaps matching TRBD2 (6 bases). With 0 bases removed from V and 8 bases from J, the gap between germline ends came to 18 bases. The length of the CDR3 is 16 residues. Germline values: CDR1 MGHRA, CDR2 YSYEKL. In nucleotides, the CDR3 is TGCGCCAGCAGCCAAGATCGAGGATACGCGGGGATTACGCAGTATTTT. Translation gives CASSQDRGYAGITQYF.

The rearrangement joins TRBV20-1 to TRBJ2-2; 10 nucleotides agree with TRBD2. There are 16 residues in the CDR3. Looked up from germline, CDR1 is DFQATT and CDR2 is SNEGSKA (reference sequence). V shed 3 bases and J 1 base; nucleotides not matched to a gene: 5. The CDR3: CSARKQREGNTGELFF. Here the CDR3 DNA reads TGCAGTGCTAGGAAACAGCGGGAGGGGAACACCGGGGAGCTGTTTTTT.

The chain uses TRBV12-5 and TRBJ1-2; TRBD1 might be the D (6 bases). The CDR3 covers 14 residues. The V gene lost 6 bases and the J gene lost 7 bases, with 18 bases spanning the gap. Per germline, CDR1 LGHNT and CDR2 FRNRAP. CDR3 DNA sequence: TGTGCTAGTGGCCAGAACCAGGGGTTGGGTGGCTACACCTTC. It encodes CASGQNQGLGGYTF.

In DNA, the CDR3 is TGCAGTGCACGAGATTGGGACGGGAGCCAAGATACGCAGTATTTT. This sequence encodes CSARDWDGSQDTQYF. The genes are TRBV20-1 and TRBJ2-3, with TRBD2 as a possible D gene (6 bases). V was cut by 6 bases and J by 5 bases, with 21 bases left in between. The germline V gene encodes CDR1 DFQATT and CDR2 SNEGSKA (reference sequence). The CDR3 has 15 residues.

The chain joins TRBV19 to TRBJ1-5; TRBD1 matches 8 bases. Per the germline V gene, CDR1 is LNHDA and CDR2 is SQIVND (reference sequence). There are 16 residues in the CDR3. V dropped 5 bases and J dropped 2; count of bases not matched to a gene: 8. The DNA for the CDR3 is TGTGCCAGTAGTTACCATCTGGGACAGGGCAATCAGCCCCAGCATTTT. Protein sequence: CASSYHLGQGNQPQHF.

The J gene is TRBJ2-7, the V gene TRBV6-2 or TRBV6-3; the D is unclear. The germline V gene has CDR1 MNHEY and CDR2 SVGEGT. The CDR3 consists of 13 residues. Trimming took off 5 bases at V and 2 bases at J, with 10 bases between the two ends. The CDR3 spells CASSRTVTYEQYV. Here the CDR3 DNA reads TGTGCCAGCAGTAGGACCGTAACCTACGAGCAGTACGTC.

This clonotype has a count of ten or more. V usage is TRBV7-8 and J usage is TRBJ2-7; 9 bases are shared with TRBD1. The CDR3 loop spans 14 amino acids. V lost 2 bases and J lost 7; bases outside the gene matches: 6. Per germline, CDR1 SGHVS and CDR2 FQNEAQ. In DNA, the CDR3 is TGTGCCAGCAGCTTACGAGACAGGGGGATTGAGCAGTACGTC. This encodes CASSLRDRGIEQYV.

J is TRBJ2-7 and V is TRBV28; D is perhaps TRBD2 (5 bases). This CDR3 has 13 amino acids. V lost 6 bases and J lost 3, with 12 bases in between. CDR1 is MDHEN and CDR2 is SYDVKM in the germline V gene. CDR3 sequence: CASRSGLLYEQYF. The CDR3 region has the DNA TGTGCCAGCAGGTCCGGACTTCTCTACGAGCAGTACTTC.

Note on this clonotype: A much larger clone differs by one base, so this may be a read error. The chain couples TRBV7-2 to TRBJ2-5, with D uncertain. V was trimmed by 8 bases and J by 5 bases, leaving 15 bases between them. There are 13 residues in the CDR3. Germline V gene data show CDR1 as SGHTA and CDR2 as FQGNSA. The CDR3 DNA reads TGTGCCAGCCACCCCTTCGTTGTGGAGACCCAGTACTTC. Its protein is CASHPFVVETQYF.

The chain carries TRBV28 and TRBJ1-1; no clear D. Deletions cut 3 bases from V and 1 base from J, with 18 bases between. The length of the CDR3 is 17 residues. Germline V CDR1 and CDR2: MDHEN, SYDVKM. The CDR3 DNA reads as TGTGCCAGCAGTTTTAATGGACTCTCGGTCAAGAACACTGAAGCTTTCTTT. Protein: CASSFNGLSVKNTEAFF.